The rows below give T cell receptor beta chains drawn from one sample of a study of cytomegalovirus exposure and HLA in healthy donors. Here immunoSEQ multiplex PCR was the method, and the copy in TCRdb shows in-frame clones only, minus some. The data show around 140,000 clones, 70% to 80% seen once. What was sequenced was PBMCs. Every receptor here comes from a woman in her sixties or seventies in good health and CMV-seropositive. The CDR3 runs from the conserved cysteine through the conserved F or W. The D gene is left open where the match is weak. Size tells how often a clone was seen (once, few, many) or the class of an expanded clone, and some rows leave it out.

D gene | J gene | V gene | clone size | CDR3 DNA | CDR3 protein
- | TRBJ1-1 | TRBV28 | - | TGTGCCAGCCTGAGATCCGAAGCGAACACTGAAGCTTTCTTT | CASLRSEANTEAFF
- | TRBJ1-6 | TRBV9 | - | TGTGCCAGCAGCGTAGGACAGGTTAATTCACCCCTCCACTTT | CASSVGQVNSPLHF
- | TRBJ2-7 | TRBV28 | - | TGTGCCAGCAGTTTTCCAGGGGCGGCTCACGAGCAGTACTTC | CASSFPGAAHEQYF
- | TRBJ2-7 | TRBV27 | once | TGTGCCAGCAGTCAATGGGACAAGCAATACGAGCAGTACTTC | CASSQWDKQYEQYF
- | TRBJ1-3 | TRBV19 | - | TGTGCCAGTAGTACTCGTTCGAGGGGGTCTGGAAACACCATATATTTT | CASSTRSRGSGNTIYF
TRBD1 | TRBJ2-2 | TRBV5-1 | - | TGCGCCAGCAGCTTCGGACAGGGGATCGGGGAGCTGTTTTTT | CASSFGQGIGELFF
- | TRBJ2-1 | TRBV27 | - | TGTGCCAGCGCGCTGCTGGGGGGTGATGAGCAGTTCTTC | CASALLGGDEQFF
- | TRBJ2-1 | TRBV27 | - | TGTGCCAGCAGTTCCGGGAGCTCCTACAATGAGCAGTTCTTC | CASSSGSSYNEQFF
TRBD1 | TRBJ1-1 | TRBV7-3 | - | TGTGCCAGCAGCCAGGACAGGGACACTGAAGCTTTCTTT | CASSQDRDTEAFF
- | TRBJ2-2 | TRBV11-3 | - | TGTGCCAGCAGCTTAGACCGGGAAGGCGGGGAGCTGTTTTTT | CASSLDREGGELFF
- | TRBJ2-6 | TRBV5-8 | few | TGTGCCAGCAGCTTTCGACAGGCCGGGGCCAACGTCCTGACTTTC | CASSFRQAGANVLTF
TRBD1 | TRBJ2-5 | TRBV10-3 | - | TGTGCCATCAGTGAGTCGGGACAGGACCAAGAGACCCAGTACTTC | CAISESGQDQETQYF
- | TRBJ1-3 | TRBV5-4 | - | TGTGCCAGCAGCTTGGGGGGCAGCTCTGGAAACACCATATATTTT | CASSLGGSSGNTIYF
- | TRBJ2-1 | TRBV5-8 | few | TGTGCCAGCAGCCTGGCCGGGATCTACAATGAGCAGTTCTTC | CASSLAGIYNEQFF
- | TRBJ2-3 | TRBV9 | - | TGTGCCAGCAGCGTAGGGCTAGCGAGTACCACAGATACGCAGTATTTT | CASSVGLASTTDTQYF
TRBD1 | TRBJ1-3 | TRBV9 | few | TGTGCCAGCAGCGTAGAGGGGGCAGGTGGAAACACCATATATTTT | CASSVEGAGGNTIYF
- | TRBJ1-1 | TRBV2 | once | TGTGCCAGCAGTACCTACAGGGTTGGCACTGAAGCTTTCTTT | CASSTYRVGTEAFF
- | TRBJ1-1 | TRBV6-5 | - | TGTGCCATTGGGGAGGGGAACACTGAAGCTTTCTTT | CAIGEGNTEAFF
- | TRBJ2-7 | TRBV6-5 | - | TGTGCCAGCAGTTACCAGGGGTATTACGAGCAGTACTTC | CASSYQGYYEQYF
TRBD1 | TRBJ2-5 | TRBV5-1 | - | TGCGCCAGCAGACAGGGGACCAAAGAGACCCAGTACTTC | CASRQGTKETQYF
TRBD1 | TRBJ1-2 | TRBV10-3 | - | TGTGCCATCAGTGGGGGGACAGGGTCCTATGGCTACACCTTC | CAISGGTGSYGYTF
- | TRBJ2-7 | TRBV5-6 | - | TGTGCCAGCAGCTTGGATGGGCAGGGGCAATACGAGCAGTACTTC | CASSLDGQGQYEQYF
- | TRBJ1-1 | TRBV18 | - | TGTGCCAGCTCACCTTCAGAATACACTGAAGCTTTCTTT | CASSPSEYTEAFF